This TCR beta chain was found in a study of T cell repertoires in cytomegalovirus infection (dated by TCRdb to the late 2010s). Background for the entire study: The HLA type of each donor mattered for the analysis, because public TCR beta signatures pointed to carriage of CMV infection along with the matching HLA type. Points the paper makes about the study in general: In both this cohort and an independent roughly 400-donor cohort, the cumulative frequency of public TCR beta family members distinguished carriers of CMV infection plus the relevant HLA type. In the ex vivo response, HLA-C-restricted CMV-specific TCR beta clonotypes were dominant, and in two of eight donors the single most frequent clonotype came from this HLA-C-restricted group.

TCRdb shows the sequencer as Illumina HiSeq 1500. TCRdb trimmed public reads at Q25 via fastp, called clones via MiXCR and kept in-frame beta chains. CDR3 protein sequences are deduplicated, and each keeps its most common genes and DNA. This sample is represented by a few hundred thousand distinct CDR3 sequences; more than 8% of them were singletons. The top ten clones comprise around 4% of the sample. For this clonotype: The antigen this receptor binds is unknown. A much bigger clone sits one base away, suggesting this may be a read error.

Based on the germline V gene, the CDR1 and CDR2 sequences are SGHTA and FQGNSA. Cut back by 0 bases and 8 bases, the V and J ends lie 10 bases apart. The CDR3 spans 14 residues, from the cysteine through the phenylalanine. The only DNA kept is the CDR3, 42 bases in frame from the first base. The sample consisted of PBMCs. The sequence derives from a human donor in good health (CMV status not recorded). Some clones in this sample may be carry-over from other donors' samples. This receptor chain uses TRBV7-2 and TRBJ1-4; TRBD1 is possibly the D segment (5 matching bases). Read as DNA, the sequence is TGTGCCAGCAGCTTAGCAGGGACTCAAGAAAAACTGTTTTTT. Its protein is CASSLAGTQEKLFF.